This record covers a single TCR beta chain. Antigen unknown. This sample is drawn from a study of T cell responses to AZD1222 COVID-19 vaccine. The method was immunoSEQ multiplex PCR; TCRdb's version includes in-frame clones alone and lacks a portion of them. This sample has 150,000 to 200,000 clones, with about 90% found just once. The V and J ends lost 1 base and 4 bases, in that order; junction bases with no gene match: 8. The CDR3 spans 16 residues. The germline V gene encodes CDR1 SGHRS and CDR2 YFSETQ. The study, taken as a whole, reports: Seropositivity was recorded at baseline in only 6 or 7 AZD1222 recipients. CD4 TCRs linked to vaccination spanned spike, dominating at 160-218 and 743-854.

The sample consisted of peripheral blood, taken 28 days after the second AZD1222 dose. This clonotype was sampled from an adult who received the AZD1222 COVID-19 vaccine. This rearrangement joins TRBV5-1 to TRBJ2-5; 9 nucleotides align to TRBD2. Here the CDR3 reads CASSLMERGASETQYF. The CDR3 DNA sequence: TGCGCCAGCAGCTTGATGGAGCGGGGGGCCTCAGAGACCCAGTACTTC.